This T cell receptor (beta chain) was identified in a study of blood T cell repertoires in COVID-19. In terms of age and location, participants ranged from roughly 18 to 95 years and lived in about 25 US areas. Within the 2 weeks before study entry, each person in the exposed group met a COVID-19 case. The authors' processing: Cell counts per sample came from amplifying reference gene primers. TCRdb's table, derived via immunoSEQ multiplex PCR, lists solely in-frame clones and lacks some. V, J and clone size are taken as reported in that table, and D and trimming were inferred from the DNA itself. This sample has approximately 400,000 clones, with 90% to 95% found just once. In this sample, this clone turned up a few times. The source of this sequence is a woman aged 40 to 50 who had been exposed to COVID-19. Sequencing used PBMCs or T cells enriched from blood (not recorded which).

The DNA of the CDR3 is TGTGCCAGCAGCCATGGTTCAGGGGGCACCGGGGAGCTGTTTTTT. It encodes CASSHGSGGTGELFF. V is TRBV7-9 and J is TRBJ2-2, with 7 bases fitting TRBD1. CDR1 SEHNR and CDR2 FQNEAQ come from the germline V gene (reference sequence). V lost 5 bases, J lost 4 bases, and 7 bases stayed unmatched. The CDR3 length is 15 residues.